Shown below are 19 T cell receptor beta chains from a single sample sequenced in a study of CD8 T cells in ankylosing spondylitis. TCRdb independently ran MiXCR on the 5' RACE reads; one entry per CDR3 protein. The sample contains 200,000 or so distinct CDR3 sequences, over 10% of which appear only once. Sequenced input: blood, either unsorted or a sorted T cell fraction (not recorded which). These receptors originate from a female donor with ankylosing spondylitis or in good health (not recorded which).

The genes are TRBV20-1 and TRBJ1-2; no clear D gene. The CDR3 contains 12 residues. Trimming removed 4 bases at V and 3 bases at J, with 9 bases between. The germline V gene encodes CDR1 DFQATT and CDR2 SNEGSKA (reference sequence). As DNA, the CDR3 is TGCAGTGCTAACGACGGTCACTATGGCTACACCTTC. Its translation is CSANDGHYGYTF.

The chain has TRBV28 and TRBJ1-5, with 7 bases matching TRBD1. The CDR3 has 16 residues. Germline V gene lookup returns CDR1 MDHEN and CDR2 SYDVKM. The J segment lost 1 base and the V segment lost 6 bases, leaving 9 bases of the junction unmatched. The DNA of the CDR3 is TGTGCCAGCAGAATAGGGACAGCGGGGAGCAATCAGCCCCAGCATTTT. Its translation is CASRIGTAGSNQPQHF.

Many counts were recorded for this clonotype. This chain links TRBV5-1 with TRBJ2-5; no clear D. The CDR3 extends over 12 amino acids. Trimming removed 5 bases at V and 3 bases at J, with 8 bases between. The germline V gene has CDR1 SGHRS and CDR2 YFSETQ. The CDR3 region is CASRKGKETQYF. DNA of the CDR3: TGCGCCAGCAGAAAAGGGAAAGAGACCCAGTACTTC.

The V call is TRBV12-3 or TRBV12-4, the J call TRBJ2-2; the D gene is possibly TRBD2 (5 bases). Trimming shortened V by 5 bases and J by 6 bases, and 10 bases separated the two germline ends. The CDR3 is 13 amino acids. The CDR3 spells CASSGSWAGELFF. In nucleotides, the CDR3 is TGTGCCAGCAGTGGGAGTTGGGCCGGGGAGCTGTTTTTT.

This clonotype has at least ten counts. This rearrangement joins TRBV3-1 to TRBJ2-1; D remains unclear. Germline V gene data show CDR1 as LGHDT and CDR2 as YNNKEL (reference sequence). CDR3 length equals 12 residues. The V gene lost 0 bases and the J gene lost 7 bases, with 4 bases spanning the gap. CDR3 region: CASSQDLNEQFF. In nucleotides, the CDR3 is TGTGCCAGCAGCCAAGATCTGAATGAGCAGTTCTTC.

This clonotype occurred many times. The chain is built from TRBV6-6 and TRBJ1-5; D ambiguous. The CDR3 contains 13 residues. V shed 9 bases and J shed 3 bases, with 12 bases lying between them. CDR1 and CDR2 from the germline V gene are MNHNY and SVGAGI (reference sequence). The CDR3 loop reads CASRREINQPQHF. The CDR3 nucleotides read TGTGCCAGTCGGAGGGAGATCAATCAGCCCCAGCATTTT.

V and J are TRBV7-9 and TRBJ1-1; D is undetermined. The CDR3 consists of 17 residues. Germline CDR1 SEHNR, CDR2 FQNEAQ (reference sequence). The ends were cut back, 4 bases at V and 1 base at J, with 19 bases in the middle. CDR3 in DNA: TGTGCCAGCAGCTCCCAAGCCCCGCAGGCCAGGAACACTGAAGCTTTCTTT. This encodes CASSSQAPQARNTEAFF.

V usage is TRBV7-9 and J usage is TRBJ1-2; D is undetermined. This CDR3 has 14 amino acids. Germline V gene sequence: CDR1 SEHNR, CDR2 FQNEAQ (reference sequence). The V end lost 3 bases, the J end lost 3 bases, and 11 bases lay between the germline ends. CDR3 nucleotide sequence: TGTGCCAGCAGCTTGGGCTCGGCGGACTATGGCTACACCTTC. It yields the protein CASSLGSADYGYTF.

This clonotype was counted many times. The genes are TRBV7-2 and TRBJ2-5; either TRBD1 or TRBD2 may supply D (7 bases each). Trimming shortened V by 6 bases and J by 4 bases, and 15 bases separated the two germline ends. The CDR3 is 14 amino acids. Germline CDR1 reads SGHTA; CDR2 reads FQGNSA. CDR3: CASSRLAGGETQYF. For the CDR3, the DNA is TGTGCCAGCAGTCGACTAGCAGGGGGAGAGACCCAGTACTTC. Using reference TRBV7-2 and TRBJ2-5 for the parts outside the CDR3, the full variable domain is GAGVSQSPSNKVTEKGKDVELRCDPISGHTALYWYRQSLGQGLEFLIYFQGNSAPDKSGLPSDRFSAERTGGSVSTLTIQRTQQEDSAVYLCASSRLAGGETQYFGPGTRLLVL.

J is TRBJ1-1 and V is TRBV6-1; tentative D call: TRBD1 (6 bases). The CDR3 has 16 residues. V was shortened by 5 bases and J by 3 bases, with 19 bases between the two germline ends. Germline values: CDR1 MNHNS, CDR2 SASEGT. The CDR3 is CASSPERGRLYTEAFF. CDR3 sequence (DNA): TGTGCCAGCAGTCCCGAACGGGGGCGGTTATACACTGAAGCTTTCTTT.

This clonotype was counted many times. The J gene is TRBJ2-4, the V gene TRBV27, with 7 bases that match TRBD1. The J segment lost 4 bases and the V segment lost 6 bases, leaving 9 bases of the junction unmatched. From germline, CDR1 is MNHEY and CDR2 SMNVEV (reference sequence). CDR3 size: 15 residues. The DNA of the CDR3 is TGTGCCAGCAGCGCTATCCGGGACAGTAAAAACATTCAGTACTTC. Its translation is CASSAIRDSKNIQYF.

This clonotype was picked up many times. The rearrangement links TRBV9 to TRBJ2-1, with a possible D match to TRBD2 (6 bases). This CDR3 has 15 residues. The germline V gene encodes CDR1 SGDLS and CDR2 YYNGEE. Trimming left V 0 bases short and J 0 bases short, with 7 bases between. CDR3 in amino acids: CASSVAGDSYNEQFF. The CDR3 nucleotides read TGTGCCAGCAGCGTAGCGGGGGACTCCTACAATGAGCAGTTCTTC.

This clonotype turned up a few times. V usage is TRBV5-1 and J usage is TRBJ2-1, with TRBD2 matching over 8 bases. This CDR3 comprises 16 residues. Losses at the gene ends were 4 bases for V and 10 bases for J; bases not matched to a gene: 16. Germline V gene data show CDR1 as SGHRS and CDR2 as YFSETQ. CDR3 sequence reads: CASSPNRAGDSAEQFF. Written as DNA, the CDR3 is TGCGCCAGCAGCCCCAACAGAGCGGGAGATTCAGCCGAGCAGTTCTTC.

This clonotype was observed at least ten times. This rearrangement joins TRBV10-3 to TRBJ1-5; a weak D match, TRBD1 (5 bases). CDR3 length: 14 residues. With 7 bases removed from V and 2 bases from J, the gap between germline ends came to 12 bases. Germline CDR1 is ENHRY and CDR2 is SYGVKD. CDR3 residues: CAINQGWGNQPQHF. The CDR3, as DNA: TGTGCCATCAACCAGGGTTGGGGCAATCAGCCCCAGCATTTT.

This clonotype appeared many times. In DNA form, the CDR3 reads TGTGCCAGCAGCTTAGCGGGTGGGACGGTGAACACTGAAGCTTTCTTT. The encoded protein is CASSLAGGTVNTEAFF. The V call is TRBV7-6, the J call TRBJ1-1, with a tentative D call TRBD1 (5 bases). The germline gives CDR1 SGHVS, CDR2 FNYEAQ. There are 16 residues in the CDR3. V was clipped by 0 bases and J by 0 bases, with 11 bases between them.

This clonotype was seen a few times. This chain joins TRBV18 and TRBJ1-1; D remains ambiguous. The CDR3 spans 15 residues. CDR1 and CDR2 (germline): KGHSH, LQKENI. V lost 2 bases and J 1 base, leaving 11 bases between the germline ends. The CDR3 loop reads CASSPGQSANTEAFF. For the CDR3, the DNA is TGTGCCAGCTCACCAGGGCAGTCGGCGAACACTGAAGCTTTCTTT.

This clonotype occurred a few times. This chain joins TRBV12-3 or TRBV12-4 and TRBJ1-1, with D tentatively TRBD1 (5 bases). V lost 10 bases to trimming and J lost 11 bases, with 26 bases between them. The CDR3 covers 14 residues. CDR3 sequence: CATKLRQKELRAFF. The CDR3 DNA is TGTGCCACCAAATTAAGACAGAAAGAACTCCGGGCTTTCTTT.

This clonotype was seen many times. The chain carries TRBV24-1 and TRBJ1-3; TRBD1 matches at 7 bases. The junction had 1 base not matched to a gene; V was cut back by 4 bases and J by 2 bases. The CDR3 consists of 14 residues. Germline V lookup: CDR1 KGHDR, CDR2 SFDVKD. CDR3 protein: CATSDGTAGNTIYF. CDR3 coding DNA: TGTGCCACCAGTGACGGGACAGCTGGAAACACCATATATTTT.

There are many counts of this clonotype. This chain links TRBV5-1 with TRBJ2-7; D possibly corresponds to TRBD2 (6 bases). Looked up from germline, CDR1 is SGHRS and CDR2 is YFSETQ. V lost 7 bases to trimming and J lost 6 bases, with 11 bases between them. The CDR3 length is 11 residues. CDR3 region: CASRQGGEQYF. CDR3 bases: TGCGCCAGCCGCCAGGGAGGCGAGCAGTACTTC.